This entry lists 6 T cell receptor beta chains sequenced from one sample in a study of cytomegalovirus exposure and HLA in healthy donors. Both 60 Vbeta primers and 13 Jbeta primers went into the PCR. Libraries were prepared by immunoSEQ multiplex PCR; TCRdb keeps only in-frame clonotypes and omits some of them. This sample carries roughly 82,000 clones, with 1.4% to 1.5% going to the ten biggest clones. Sequenced material: PBMCs. All receptors come from a woman in her sixties or seventies in good health and CMV-seronegative.

The gene calls are TRBV4-1 and TRBJ1-3; D may be TRBD1 (5 bases). Germline V CDR1 and CDR2: MGHRA, YSYEKL. Trimming cost V 0 bases and J 2 bases, with 8 bases left between them. CDR3 size: 15 residues. CDR3 sequence: CASSQDQGTGNTIYF. CDR3 DNA: TGCGCCAGCAGCCAAGATCAGGGCACTGGAAACACCATATATTTT.

The chain is built from TRBV2 and TRBJ2-7; 8 bases map to TRBD2. V was clipped by 6 bases and J by 1 base; unmatched bases: 8. The CDR3 runs to 15 residues. Germline CDR1 and CDR2: SNHLY and FYNNEI. The CDR3 here is CASRRSSGLSYEQYF. In nucleotides, the CDR3 is TGTGCCAGCAGGCGGTCTAGCGGGCTGTCCTACGAGCAGTACTTC. Full variable domain (outside the CDR3, taken from reference TRBV2 and TRBJ2-7): EPEVTQTPSHQVTQMGQEVILRCVPISNHLYFYWYRQILGQKVEFLVSFYNNEISEKSEIFDDQFSVERPDGSNFTLKIRSTKLEDSAMYFCASRRSSGLSYEQYFGPGTRLTVT.

The chain has TRBV2 and TRBJ1-2; D gene ambiguous. The CDR3 spans 13 residues. CDR1 SNHLY and CDR2 FYNNEI come from the germline V gene. V was cut by 7 bases and J by 6 bases, with 15 bases left in between. The CDR3 reads CASIAEGGHGYTF. The CDR3 coding sequence is TGTGCCAGCATTGCGGAGGGCGGGCATGGCTACACCTTC. The full variable domain, completed using reference TRBV2 and TRBJ1-2, is EPEVTQTPSHQVTQMGQEVILRCVPISNHLYFYWYRQILGQKVEFLVSFYNNEISEKSEIFDDQFSVERPDGSNFTLKIRSTKLEDSAMYFCASIAEGGHGYTFGSGTRLTVV.

V is TRBV11-1 and J is TRBJ2-5, with D perhaps matching TRBD2 (6 bases). CDR3 length: 14 amino acids. CDR1 is SGHAT, CDR2 FQDESV, per germline (reference sequence). V lost 4 bases, J lost 0 bases, and 9 bases lay in between. CDR3 amino acids: CASSWGDHQETQYF. DNA for the CDR3: TGTGCCAGCAGCTGGGGGGACCACCAAGAGACCCAGTACTTC.

The rearrangement joins TRBV2 to TRBJ1-2, with D hard to call. The CDR3 contains 12 residues. Trimming stripped 8 bases from V and 6 bases from J, with 13 bases between. Per the germline V gene, CDR1 is SNHLY and CDR2 is FYNNEI. Written as DNA, the CDR3 is TGTGCCAGCTCGTTGGAGCTGGATGGCTACACCTTC. Translated: CASSLELDGYTF.

The chain links TRBV11-2 to TRBJ2-3; D not certain. V gave up 2 bases and J gave up 0 bases, with 9 bases separating them. Germline values: CDR1 SGHAT, CDR2 FQNNGV. The CDR3 consists of 15 residues. CDR3 residues: CASSLKALSTDTQYF. The DNA for the CDR3 is TGTGCCAGCAGCTTAAAAGCTCTCAGCACAGATACGCAGTATTTT.